A selection of T cell receptor beta chains follows, all from one sample in a study of blood T cell repertoires in COVID-19. TCRdb's copy holds only in-frame clones and misses some; the assay was immunoSEQ multiplex PCR. The sample carries around 140,000 clones, about 72% recorded once. Sequenced material: peripheral blood. Source of these receptors: a woman in her 70s with acute or convalescent COVID-19. Both conserved end residues are part of each CDR3. Fields, in order: J gene, clone size, D gene, V gene, CDR3 DNA, CDR3 protein. The D gene is left open where the match is weak. Not every row has a clone size; where given, it reads once, few, many or a size class.

TRBJ2-2 | - | TRBD1 | TRBV5-1 | TGCGCCAGCAGCCTAACCGGGACAGGAACCGGGGAGCTGTTTTTT | CASSLTGTGTGELFF
TRBJ2-3 | - | TRBD2 | TRBV28 | TGTGCCAGCAGACTTAGCGGGAGTTCATCGCAGTATTTT | CASRLSGSSSQYF
TRBJ2-7 | - | TRBD1 | TRBV5-1 | TGCGCCAGCAGCTTGGCCACAGGGGGTGTCTACGAGCAGTACTTC | CASSLATGGVYEQYF
TRBJ2-1 | - | - | TRBV6-5 | TGTGCCAGCAGTCCTCTACCAAAGCAGTTCTTC | CASSPLPKQFF
TRBJ1-5 | few | - | TRBV6-5 | TGTGCCAGCAGTTCAGGGTTCGATCAGCCCCAGCATTTT | CASSSGFDQPQHF
TRBJ2-7 | - | - | TRBV7-9 | TGTGCCAGCAGCTCAGACACCAGCTCCTACGAGCAGTACTTC | CASSSDTSSYEQYF
TRBJ1-4 | - | - | TRBV19 | TGTGCCAGCCGAACCCGGGGTGAGGAAAAACTGTTTTTT | CASRTRGEEKLFF
TRBJ2-7 | - | TRBD2 | TRBV28 | TGTGCCAGCAGTTTATTGGTTTGGGGAACAAGCGGGAGGCTCTACGAGCAGTACTTC | CASSLLVWGTSGRLYEQYF
TRBJ2-7 | few | - | TRBV19 | TGTGCCAGTAGTCCCGGGGGACCCCCATCATACTACGAGCAGTACTTC | CASSPGGPPSYYEQYF
TRBJ2-1 | - | TRBD2 | TRBV5-1 | TGCGCCAGCAGCTTGGGCGGCCCTAGCGGGATTTCCTACAATGAGCAGTTCTTC | CASSLGGPSGISYNEQFF
TRBJ1-2 | - | - | TRBV30 | TGTGCCTCCACGCAGGGCCCTGCTAACTATGGCTACACCTTC | CASTQGPANYGYTF
TRBJ2-7 | - | TRBD1 | TRBV7-8 | TGTGCCAGCAGCGAAGGGACAGTCCAGTACGAGCAGTACTTC | CASSEGTVQYEQYF
TRBJ2-3 | - | TRBD2 | TRBV19 | TGTGCCAGTAGTAGGGGGACTAGCGTAGGAGATACGCAGTATTTT | CASSRGTSVGDTQYF
TRBJ1-5 | - | TRBD1 | TRBV28 | TGTGCCAGCGGCGACAACAGGGGGAAGGGCAATCAGCCCCAGCATTTT | CASGDNRGKGNQPQHF
TRBJ2-7 | - | TRBD2 | TRBV15 | TGTGCCACCAGCAGCACCGAAGGGGTAGCGGGAGGGTGGACCTACGAGCAGTACTTC | CATSSTEGVAGGWTYEQYF
TRBJ1-6 | - | - | TRBV14 | TGTGCCAGCAGCCAAGCTTGGGGGAGGTCACCCCTCCACTTT | CASSQAWGRSPLHF
TRBJ1-3 | - | - | TRBV7-2 | TGTGCCAGCAGCCTAAGGCAGGACACCATATATTTT | CASSLRQDTIYF
TRBJ2-2 | - | - | TRBV7-9 | TGTGCCAGCAGCCAACGCAGGGGGGAGCTGTTTTTT | CASSQRRGELFF
TRBJ1-1 | few | - | TRBV21-1 | TGTGCCACTTCATCGTGCGCTGAAGCTTTCTTT | CATSSCAEAFF
TRBJ2-7 | once | - | TRBV18 | TGTGCCAGCTCCCCTTCTTCTAGCTCCTACGAGCAGTACTTC | CASSPSSSSYEQYF
TRBJ2-2 | once | TRBD1 | TRBV5-1 | TGCGCCAGCAGCTGGGCAGGGGGGAACACCGGGGAGCTGTTTTTT | CASSWAGGNTGELFF
TRBJ2-1 | - | TRBD2 | TRBV7-9 | TGTGCCAGCAGCTTAGCGCTATTAGCGGGACCCATCGCCATCATGGAGCAGTTCTTC | CASSLALLAGPIAIMEQFF
TRBJ1-2 | - | TRBD1 | TRBV5-1 | TGCGCCAGCAGCTTAGGACAGGGGGTAACCTATGGCTACACCTTC | CASSLGQGVTYGYTF
TRBJ2-4 | many | - | TRBV7-9 | TGTGCCAGCAGCCCTCACCACGTCGGGGGTTTGGGCAAAAACATTCAGTACTTC | CASSPHHVGGLGKNIQYF
TRBJ1-3 | once | TRBD1 | TRBV10-1 | TGCGCCAGCAGTGGGGGACAGGCAAAGAGCTCTGGAAACACCATATATTTT | CASSGGQAKSSGNTIYF
TRBJ1-5 | - | - | TRBV20-1 | TGCAGTGCTAGCGGTCCGGGGGCCCAGCATTTT | CSASGPGAQHF
TRBJ1-4 | once | TRBD1 | TRBV2 | TGTGCCAGCAGTGAAGGGACAGGGCTGGGAGAAAAACTGTTTTTT | CASSEGTGLGEKLFF
TRBJ2-3 | once | TRBD1 | TRBV5-1 | TGCGCCAGCAGCTTGAGACAGGGAACAGATACGCAGTATTTT | CASSLRQGTDTQYF
TRBJ1-2 | - | - | TRBV7-2 | TGTGCCAGCAGCCGGGACCTCGGACAGAACTATGGCTACACCTTC | CASSRDLGQNYGYTF
TRBJ1-4 | - | - | TRBV2 | TGTGCCAGCAGTGGCCGGGGGGGGAATGAAAAACTGTTTTTT | CASSGRGGNEKLFF
TRBJ1-1 | - | TRBD1 | TRBV5-1 | TGCGCCAGCGGGGGGACAGGAGCCATGAACACTGAAGCTTTCTTT | CASGGTGAMNTEAFF
TRBJ2-1 | once | TRBD1 | TRBV11-2 | TGTGCCAGCAGCCCGACAGGGATACCATCCAATGAGCAGTTCTTC | CASSPTGIPSNEQFF
TRBJ2-7 | few | TRBD1 | TRBV5-1 | TGCGCCAGCAGCTTGGCGGGACAGGGTTACGAGCAGTACTTC | CASSLAGQGYEQYF
TRBJ1-6 | few | - | TRBV11-2 | TGTGCCAGCAGCTTTTCGGGCAGAGGGGGTAGCAATTCACCCCTCCACTTT | CASSFSGRGGSNSPLHF
TRBJ1-2 | - | - | TRBV4-3 | TGCGCCAGCAGGAGGGGGGGGTCCACCTATGGCTACACCTTC | CASRRGGSTYGYTF
TRBJ2-7 | - | - | TRBV21-1 | TGTGCCAGCAGCAAACGGACTAGCGGGAGTAAGGCCTACGAGCAGTACTTC | CASSKRTSGSKAYEQYF
TRBJ2-1 | - | TRBD1 | TRBV7-2 | TGTGCCAGTAAGAAGGGGGCTAGAGGTGACAATGAGCAGTTCTTC | CASKKGARGDNEQFF
TRBJ2-1 | - | TRBD2 | TRBV6-5 | TGTGCCAGCACCCAGGGACTAGCGGGGGGGAATGAGCAGTTCTTC | CASTQGLAGGNEQFF
TRBJ2-7 | - | TRBD1 | TRBV18 | TGTGCCAGCTCACCCGGGACAGGGGTCTCCTACGAGCAGTACTTC | CASSPGTGVSYEQYF